This TCR beta chain was profiled in a study of T-cell reconstitution after alpha-beta-depleted transplantation in children. Study conclusions and caveats: Roughly two months post-transplant, alpha-beta T cells reportedly originated from several hundred graft clones that had expanded. Newly generated T cells supplied most T-cell counts and diversity one year post-transplant.

The TCRbeta library incorporated unique molecular identifiers. TCRdb analysed the PCR reads with MiXCR anew, one entry per CDR3 protein. In the table there are hundreds of thousands of distinct CDR3 sequences, under 15% of which are singletons. Comment on this clonotype: Its target is unknown.

Germline CDR1 SGDLS, CDR2 YYNGEE. Trimming shortened V by 0 bases and J by 0 bases, and 8 bases separated the two germline ends. This CDR3 has 15 amino acids. The TCR sequence derives from a male patient aged 5 to 17 who had a stem cell transplant for acute myeloid leukemia, so the T cells may come from the graft donor. The sequences come from PBMCs, mostly from graft donor cells, collected 360 days after TCRalphabeta/CD19-depleted stem cell transplant. The rearrangement joins TRBV9 to TRBJ2-3, with a weak D call TRBD1 (6 bases). The CDR3: CASSVAGTSTDTQYF. The CDR3 nucleotides read TGTGCCAGCAGCGTAGCGGGGACAAGCACAGATACGCAGTATTTT.